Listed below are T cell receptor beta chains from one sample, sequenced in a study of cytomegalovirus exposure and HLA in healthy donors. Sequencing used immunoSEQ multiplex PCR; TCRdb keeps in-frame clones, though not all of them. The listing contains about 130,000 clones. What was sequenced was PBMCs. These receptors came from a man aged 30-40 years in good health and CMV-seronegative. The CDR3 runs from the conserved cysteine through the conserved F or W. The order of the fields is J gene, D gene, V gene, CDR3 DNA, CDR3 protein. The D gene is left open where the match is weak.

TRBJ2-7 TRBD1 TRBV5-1 TGCGCCAGCAGCTTGGGACAGGGAGAGCAGTACTTC CASSLGQGEQYF
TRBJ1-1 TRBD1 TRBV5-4 TGTGCCAGCAGCTCAGGGGGCGGGAACACTGAAGCTTTCTTT CASSSGGGNTEAFF
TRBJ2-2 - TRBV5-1 TGCGCCAGCAGCTTGACCGGGTATAACGGGGAGCTGTTTTTT CASSLTGYNGELFF
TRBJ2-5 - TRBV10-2 TGCGCCAGCAGTGAGTCGGAGGAGGGGAGGGAGACCCAGTACTTC CASSESEEGRETQYF
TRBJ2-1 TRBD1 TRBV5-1 TGCGCCAGCAGCTCCACCGACAGGGGAGGCTCTTCCTACAATGAGCAGTTCTTC CASSSTDRGGSSYNEQFF
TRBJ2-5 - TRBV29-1 TGCAGCGGTTGGGAGGGGGGGGAGGAGACCCAGTACTTC CSGWEGGEETQYF
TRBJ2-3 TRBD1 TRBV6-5 TGTGCCGCGACAGGGCCTAGCACAGATACGCAGTATTTT CAATGPSTDTQYF
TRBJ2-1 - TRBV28 TGTGCCAGCAGTTTTATAGGGGTCTACAATGAGCAGTTCTTC CASSFIGVYNEQFF
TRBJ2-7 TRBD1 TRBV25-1 TGTGCCAGCAGGGGACAGATAACCTACGAGCAGTACTTC CASRGQITYEQYF
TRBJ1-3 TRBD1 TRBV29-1 TGCAGTGCTAACAGGGGGCCTGGAAACACCATATATTTT CSANRGPGNTIYF
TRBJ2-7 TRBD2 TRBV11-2 TGTGCCAGCAGCCGACTAGCGGGCTCCTACGAGCAGTACTTC CASSRLAGSYEQYF
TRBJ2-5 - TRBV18 TGTGCCAGCTCACGGGAAGGGGCCCAGTACTTC CASSREGAQYF
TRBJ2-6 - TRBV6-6 TGTGCCAGCAGAGCACAGGGCACTGGGGCCAACGTCCTGACTTTC CASRAQGTGANVLTF
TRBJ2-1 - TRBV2 TGTGCCAGCAGTGAACTCGAGACAGAGCAGTTCTTC CASSELETEQFF
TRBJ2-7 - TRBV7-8 TGTGCCAGCAGCTTATTGGAGGGGGCGGCCTACGAGCAGTACTTC CASSLLEGAAYEQYF
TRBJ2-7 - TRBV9 TGTGCCAGCAGCGCGGGGGTGGGCTCCTACGAGCAGTACTTC CASSAGVGSYEQYF
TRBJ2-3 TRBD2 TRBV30 TGTGCCTGGAGTGGCCTAGCGGGAAATCCCGATACGCAGTATTTT CAWSGLAGNPDTQYF